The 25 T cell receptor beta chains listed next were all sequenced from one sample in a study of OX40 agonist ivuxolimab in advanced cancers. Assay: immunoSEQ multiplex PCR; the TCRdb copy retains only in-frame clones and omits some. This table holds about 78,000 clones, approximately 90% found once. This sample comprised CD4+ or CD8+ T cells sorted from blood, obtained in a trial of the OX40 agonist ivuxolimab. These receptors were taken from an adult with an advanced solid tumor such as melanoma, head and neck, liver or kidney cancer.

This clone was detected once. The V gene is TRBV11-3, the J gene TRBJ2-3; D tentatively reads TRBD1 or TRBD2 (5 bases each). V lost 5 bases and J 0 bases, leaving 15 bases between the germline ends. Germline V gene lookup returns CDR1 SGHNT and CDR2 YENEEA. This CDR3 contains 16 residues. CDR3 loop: CASSPIRGPSTDTQYF. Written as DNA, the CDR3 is TGTGCCAGCAGCCCTATAAGGGGACCAAGCACAGATACGCAGTATTTT.

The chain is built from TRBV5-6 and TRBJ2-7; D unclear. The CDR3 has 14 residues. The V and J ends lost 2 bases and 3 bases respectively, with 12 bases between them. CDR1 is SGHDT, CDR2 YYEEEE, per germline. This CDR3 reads CASSLWGPNYEQYF. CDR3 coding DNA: TGTGCCAGCAGCTTATGGGGTCCCAACTACGAGCAGTACTTC.

The CDR3 region has the DNA TGTGCCAGCCCGGACAGGAACACCGGGGAGCTGTTTTTT. As protein: CASPDRNTGELFF. This rearrangement joins TRBV28 to TRBJ2-2; TRBD1 is a possible D gene (6 bases). CDR3 length: 13 amino acids. V dropped 8 bases and J dropped 1 base, with 8 bases sitting between them. Germline-derived CDR1 and CDR2 are MDHEN and SYDVKM.

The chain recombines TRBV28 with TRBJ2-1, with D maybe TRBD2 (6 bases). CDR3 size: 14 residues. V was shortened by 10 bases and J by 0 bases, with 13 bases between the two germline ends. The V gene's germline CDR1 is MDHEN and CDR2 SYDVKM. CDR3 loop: CATSAGSSYNEQFF. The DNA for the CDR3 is TGTGCCACCTCGGCGGGAAGCTCCTACAATGAGCAGTTCTTC.

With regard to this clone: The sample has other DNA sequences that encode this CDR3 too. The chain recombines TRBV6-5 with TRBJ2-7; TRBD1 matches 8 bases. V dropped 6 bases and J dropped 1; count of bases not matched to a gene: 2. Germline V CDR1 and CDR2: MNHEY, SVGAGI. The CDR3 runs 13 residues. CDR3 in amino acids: CASRRTGSYEQYF. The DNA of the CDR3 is TGTGCCAGCAGGCGGACAGGGTCCTACGAGCAGTACTTC.

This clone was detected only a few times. The CDR3 DNA sequence: TGCAGCGTCCGGGCCGGGACAGGGGTCACTGAAGCTTTCTTT. It is translated as CSVRAGTGVTEAFF. This rearrangement joins TRBV29-1 to TRBJ1-1; 10 bases agree with TRBD1. The CDR3 runs to 14 residues. Germline assignment: CDR1 SQVTM and CDR2 ANQGSEA. Unmatched junction bases numbered 8, after V lost 6 bases and J lost 4 bases.

CDR3 DNA: TGTGCCAGCAGCCCTTTCTTGGGTAGCGGGAGTGTAGGCACCGGGGAGCTGTTTTTT. It yields the protein CASSPFLGSGSVGTGELFF. The J gene is TRBJ2-2, the V gene TRBV5-4; 9 bases are a match to TRBD2. The CDR3 extends over 19 amino acids. Germline CDR1 is SGHNT and CDR2 is YYREEE (reference sequence). Trimming took 4 bases from V and 4 from J; bases not matched to a gene: 17.

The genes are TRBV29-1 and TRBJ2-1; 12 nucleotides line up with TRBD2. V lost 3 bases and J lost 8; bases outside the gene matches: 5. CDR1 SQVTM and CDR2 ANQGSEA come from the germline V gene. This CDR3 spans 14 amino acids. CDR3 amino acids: CSVEGTSGYDEQFF. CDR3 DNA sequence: TGCAGCGTTGAGGGGACTAGCGGGTATGATGAGCAGTTCTTC.

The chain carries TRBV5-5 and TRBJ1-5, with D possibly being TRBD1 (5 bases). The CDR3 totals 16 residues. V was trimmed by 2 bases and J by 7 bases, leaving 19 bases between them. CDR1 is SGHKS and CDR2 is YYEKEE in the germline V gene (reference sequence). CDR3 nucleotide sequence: TGTGCCAGCAGCTTATTTACAGGAGGATTGCACCAGCCCCAGCATTTT. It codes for CASSLFTGGLHQPQHF.

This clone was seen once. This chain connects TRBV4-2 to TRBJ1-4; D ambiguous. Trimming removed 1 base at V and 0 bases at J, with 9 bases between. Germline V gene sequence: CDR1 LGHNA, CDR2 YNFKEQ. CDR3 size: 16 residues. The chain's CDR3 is CASSQARAATNEKLFF. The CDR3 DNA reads TGTGCCAGCAGCCAAGCGAGGGCGGCAACTAATGAAAAACTGTTTTTT.

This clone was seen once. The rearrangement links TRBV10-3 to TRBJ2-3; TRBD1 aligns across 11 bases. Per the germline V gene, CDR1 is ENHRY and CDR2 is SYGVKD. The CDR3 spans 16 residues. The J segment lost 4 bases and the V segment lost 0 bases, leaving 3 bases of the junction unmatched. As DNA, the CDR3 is TGTGCCATCAGTGAGTCGGGACAGGGGGGTTCAGATACGCAGTATTTT. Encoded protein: CAISESGQGGSDTQYF.

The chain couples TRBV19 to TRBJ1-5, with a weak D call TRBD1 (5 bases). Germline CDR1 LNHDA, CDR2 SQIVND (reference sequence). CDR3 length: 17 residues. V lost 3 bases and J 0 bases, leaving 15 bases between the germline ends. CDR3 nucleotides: TGTGCCAGTAGTATGGGTCAGGGACCGTATAGCAATCAGCCCCAGCATTTT. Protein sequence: CASSMGQGPYSNQPQHF.

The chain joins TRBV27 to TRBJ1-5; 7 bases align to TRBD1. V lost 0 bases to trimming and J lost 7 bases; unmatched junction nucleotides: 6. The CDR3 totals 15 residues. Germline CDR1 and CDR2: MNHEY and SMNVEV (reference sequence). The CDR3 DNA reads TGTGCCAGCAGTTTATCCTTGACAGGGAGGCAGCCCCAGCATTTT. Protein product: CASSLSLTGRQPQHF.

The CDR3 region has the DNA TGTGCCAGCAGCACCTCAGCTAGCTGGGACTATGGCTACACCTTC. It encodes CASSTSASWDYGYTF. V is TRBV5-4 and J is TRBJ1-2; D is uncertain. Trimming pared 4 bases from V and 3 bases from J, leaving 16 bases between. This CDR3 is built from 15 residues. In germline, CDR1 is SGHNT, CDR2 YYREEE (reference sequence).

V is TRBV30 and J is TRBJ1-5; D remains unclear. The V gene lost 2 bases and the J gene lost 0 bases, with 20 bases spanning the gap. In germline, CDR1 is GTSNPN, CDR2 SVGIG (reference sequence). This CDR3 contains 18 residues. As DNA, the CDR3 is TGTGCCTGGAGTTCCGATCGCACGGGTCTTAATAGCAATCAGCCCCAGCATTTT. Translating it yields CAWSSDRTGLNSNQPQHF.

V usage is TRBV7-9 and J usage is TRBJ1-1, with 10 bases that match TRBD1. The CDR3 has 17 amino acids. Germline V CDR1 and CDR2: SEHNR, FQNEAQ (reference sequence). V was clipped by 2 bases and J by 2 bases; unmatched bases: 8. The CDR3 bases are TGTGCCAGCAGCTTAAGGACAGGGGGGAGCGGAAACACTGAAGCTTTCTTT. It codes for CASSLRTGGSGNTEAFF.

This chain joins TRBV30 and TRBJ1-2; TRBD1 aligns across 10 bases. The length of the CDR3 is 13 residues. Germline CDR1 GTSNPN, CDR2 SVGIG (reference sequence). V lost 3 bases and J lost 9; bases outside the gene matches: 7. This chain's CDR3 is CAWRTGGFLSYTF. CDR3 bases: TGTGCCTGGAGGACAGGGGGCTTCCTCAGCTACACCTTC.

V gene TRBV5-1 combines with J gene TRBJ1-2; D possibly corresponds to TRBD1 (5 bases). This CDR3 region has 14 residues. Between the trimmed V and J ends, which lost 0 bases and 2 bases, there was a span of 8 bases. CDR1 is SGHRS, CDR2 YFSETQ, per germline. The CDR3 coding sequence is TGCGCCAGCAGCTTGGGACAGAGCAACTATGGCTACACCTTC. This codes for CASSLGQSNYGYTF.

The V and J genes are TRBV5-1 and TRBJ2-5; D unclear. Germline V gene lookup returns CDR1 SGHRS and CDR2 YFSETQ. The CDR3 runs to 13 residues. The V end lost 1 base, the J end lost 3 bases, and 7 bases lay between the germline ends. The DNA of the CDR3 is TGCGCCAGCAGCTTGCCGGGCGAAGAGACCCAGTACTTC. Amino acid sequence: CASSLPGEETQYF.

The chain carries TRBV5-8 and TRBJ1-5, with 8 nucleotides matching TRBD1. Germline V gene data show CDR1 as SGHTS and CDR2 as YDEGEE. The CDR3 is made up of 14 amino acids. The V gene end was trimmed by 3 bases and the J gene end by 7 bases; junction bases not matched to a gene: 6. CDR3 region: CASSWTGLEQPQHF. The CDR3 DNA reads TGTGCCAGCAGCTGGACAGGGCTAGAGCAGCCCCAGCATTTT.

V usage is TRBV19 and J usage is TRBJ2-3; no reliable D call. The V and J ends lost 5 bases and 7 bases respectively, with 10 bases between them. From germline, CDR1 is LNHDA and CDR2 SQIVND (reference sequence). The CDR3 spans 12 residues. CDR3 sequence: CASSVLGNTQYF. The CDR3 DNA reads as TGTGCCAGTAGTGTTCTAGGGAATACGCAGTATTTT.

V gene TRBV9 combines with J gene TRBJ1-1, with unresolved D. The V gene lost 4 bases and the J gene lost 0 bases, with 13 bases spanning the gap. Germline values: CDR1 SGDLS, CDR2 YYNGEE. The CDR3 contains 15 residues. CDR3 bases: TGTGCCAGCAGCCTCCGAACTCAAATGAACACTGAAGCTTTCTTT. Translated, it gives CASSLRTQMNTEAFF.

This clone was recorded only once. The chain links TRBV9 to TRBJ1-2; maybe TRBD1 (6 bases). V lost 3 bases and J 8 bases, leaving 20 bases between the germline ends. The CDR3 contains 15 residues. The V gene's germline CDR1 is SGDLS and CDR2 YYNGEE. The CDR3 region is CASSDRTDRVGGYTF. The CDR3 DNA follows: TGTGCCAGCAGCGACAGGACAGACCGAGTAGGAGGCTACACCTTC.

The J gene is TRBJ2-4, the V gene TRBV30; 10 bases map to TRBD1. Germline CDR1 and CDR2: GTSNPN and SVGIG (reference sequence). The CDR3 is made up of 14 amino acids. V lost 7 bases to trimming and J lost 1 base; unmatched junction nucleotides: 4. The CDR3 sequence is CALEGQGAKNIQYF. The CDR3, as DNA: TGTGCCTTGGAGGGACAGGGGGCCAAAAACATTCAGTACTTC.

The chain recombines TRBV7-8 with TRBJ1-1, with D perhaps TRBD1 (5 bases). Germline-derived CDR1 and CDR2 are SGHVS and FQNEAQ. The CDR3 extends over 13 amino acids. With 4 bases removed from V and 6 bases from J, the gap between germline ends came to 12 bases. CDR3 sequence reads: CASSSLGGAEAFF. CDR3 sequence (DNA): TGTGCCAGCAGCTCTTTGGGGGGGGCTGAAGCTTTCTTT.